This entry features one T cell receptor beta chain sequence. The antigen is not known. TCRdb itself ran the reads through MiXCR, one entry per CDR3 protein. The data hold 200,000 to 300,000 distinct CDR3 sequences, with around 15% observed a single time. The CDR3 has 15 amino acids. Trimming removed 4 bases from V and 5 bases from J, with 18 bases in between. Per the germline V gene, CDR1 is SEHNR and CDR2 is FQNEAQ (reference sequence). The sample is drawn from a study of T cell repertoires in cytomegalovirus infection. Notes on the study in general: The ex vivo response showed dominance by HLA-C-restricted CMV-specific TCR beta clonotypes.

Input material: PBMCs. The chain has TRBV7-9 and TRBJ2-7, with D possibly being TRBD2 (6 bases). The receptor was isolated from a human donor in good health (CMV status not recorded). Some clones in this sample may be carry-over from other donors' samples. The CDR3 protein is CASSSGGGRKNEQYF. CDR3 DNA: TGTGCCAGCAGCTCCGGCGGAGGGCGGAAAAACGAGCAGTACTTC.